This entry lists 18 T cell receptor beta chains sequenced from one sample in a study of blood T cell repertoires in COVID-19 (dated by TCRdb to 2018 to 2020). The library was obtained by the immunoSEQ multiplex PCR assay. TCRdb took this table from immuneACCESS and kept in-frame rearrangements with V and J called. Such tables lack part of the clones; where checked against another copy, unresolved V genes explain under half of the gap, and the rest is unexplained. The sample table shows 20,000 or so clones, and around 89% are seen once. The biggest ten clones account for more than 6.5% of the sample. The sample comprised peripheral blood. The receptors stem from a woman aged 60-75 years with active COVID-19.

This sequence joins TRBV24-1 and TRBJ2-1; no firm D call. V shed 0 bases and J shed 8 bases, with 4 bases lying between them. CDR3 length: 12 amino acids. Germline CDR1 and CDR2: KGHDR and SFDVKD. The CDR3 sequence is CATSDLFDEQFF. The CDR3 nucleotides are TGTGCCACCAGTGATTTGTTCGATGAGCAGTTCTTC.

This clone was seen just once. This chain uses TRBV5-1 with TRBJ2-5, with a possible D match to TRBD2 (6 bases). Trimming removed 4 bases at V and 5 bases at J, with 12 bases between. This CDR3 spans 13 amino acids. CDR1 and CDR2 from the germline V gene are SGHRS and YFSETQ. This chain's CDR3 is CASSPEGGETQYF. CDR3 in DNA: TGCGCCAGCAGCCCGGAGGGCGGCGAGACCCAGTACTTC.

This chain joins TRBV5-6 and TRBJ2-5, with TRBD2 matching over 7 bases. This CDR3 contains 15 residues. The V and J ends lost 0 bases and 5 bases, in that order; junction bases with no gene match: 7. Germline V gives CDR1 SGHDT, CDR2 YYEEEE. This CDR3 is CASSLAGKGGETQYF. The CDR3 bases are TGTGCCAGCAGCTTGGCCGGAAAGGGAGGGGAGACCCAGTACTTC. The full variable domain, completed using reference TRBV5-6 and TRBJ2-5, is DAGVTQSPTHLIKTRGQQVTLRCSPKSGHDTVSWYQQALGQGPQFIFQYYEEEERQRGNFPDRFSGHQFPNYSSELNVNALLLGDSALYLCASSLAGKGGETQYFGPGTRLLVL.

V usage is TRBV7-8 and J usage is TRBJ2-7, with a weak D call TRBD1 (5 bases). Germline CDR1 is SGHVS and CDR2 is FQNEAQ. This CDR3 comprises 15 residues. V shed 1 base and J shed 0 bases, with 10 bases lying between them. CDR3 region: CASSLGGQLSYEQYF. DNA of the CDR3: TGTGCCAGCAGCTTAGGGGGCCAGCTCTCCTACGAGCAGTACTTC.

The chain carries TRBV5-1 and TRBJ2-3; perhaps TRBD1 as D (7 bases). This CDR3 has 15 amino acids. The germline V and J ends were trimmed by 0 bases and 4 bases, with 12 bases remaining between them. Germline lookup yields CDR1 SGHRS and CDR2 YFSETQ. Written as DNA, the CDR3 is TGCGCCAGCAGCTTGGCATCAGGGGGGCCAGATACGCAGTATTTT. The encoded protein is CASSLASGGPDTQYF.

The V and J genes are TRBV10-3 and TRBJ1-1; D is uncertain. The CDR3 spans 13 residues. V gave up 6 bases and J gave up 9 bases, with 17 bases separating them. The germline CDR1 and CDR2 sequences are ENHRY and SYGVKD. The CDR3 sequence: CAIRTRAEVKAFF. In nucleotides, the CDR3 is TGTGCCATCAGGACTAGGGCGGAGGTTAAAGCTTTCTTT.

The chain uses TRBV19 and TRBJ2-5; no firm D call. This CDR3 is 14 amino acids long. V was clipped by 0 bases and J by 5 bases, with 10 bases between them. The germline V gene encodes CDR1 LNHDA and CDR2 SQIVND (reference sequence). Here the CDR3 DNA reads TGTGCCAGTAGTATAGATGGGCTATTTGAGACCCAGTACTTC. Translating it yields CASSIDGLFETQYF.

The chain uses TRBV6-5 and TRBJ1-5; weak D call: TRBD1 (6 bases). CDR3 size: 14 residues. CDR1 and CDR2 from the germline V gene are MNHEY and SVGAGI. V was trimmed by 6 bases and J by 5 bases, leaving 14 bases between them. The CDR3 protein is CASSETGWDQPQHF. CDR3 in DNA: TGTGCCAGCAGCGAGACAGGATGGGATCAGCCCCAGCATTTT.

This clone was counted a single time. This chain connects TRBV2 to TRBJ1-4, with a possible D match to TRBD1 (6 bases). Trimming cost V 4 bases and J 8 bases, with 14 bases left between them. CDR3 length: 14 residues. In germline, CDR1 is SNHLY, CDR2 FYNNEI. The CDR3 DNA follows: TGTGCCAGCAGTGCCAATTTAGGGGGAGAAAAACTGTTTTTT. It encodes CASSANLGGEKLFF.

This clone occurred once. The gene calls are TRBV7-2 and TRBJ2-7; TRBD1 aligns across 7 bases. Germline values: CDR1 SGHTA, CDR2 FQGNSA. The CDR3 runs 17 residues. V dropped 0 bases and J dropped 2; count of bases not matched to a gene: 10. CDR3 residues: CASSLALWQGDPYEQYF. In DNA, the CDR3 is TGTGCCAGCAGCTTAGCATTATGGCAGGGGGATCCCTACGAGCAGTACTTC.

The rearrangement links TRBV7-9 to TRBJ2-7; 11 nucleotides align to TRBD1. The CDR3 has 15 amino acids. Germline V gives CDR1 SEHNR, CDR2 FQNEAQ (reference sequence). The junction had 7 bases not matched to a gene; V was cut back by 0 bases and J by 9 bases. This CDR3 reads CASSLAGTGGSGQYF. As DNA, the CDR3 is TGTGCCAGCAGCTTAGCCGGGACAGGGGGGAGTGGGCAGTACTTC. Using reference TRBV7-9 and TRBJ2-7 for the parts outside the CDR3, the full variable domain is DTGVSQNPRHKITKRGQNVTFRCDPISEHNRLYWYRQTLGQGPEFLTYFQNEAQLEKSRLLSDRFSAERPKGSFSTLEIQRTEQGDSAMYLCASSLAGTGGSGQYFGPGTRLTVT.

The CDR3 sequence is CASSSGGLSETQYF. The CDR3, as DNA: TGTGCCAGCAGCTCGGGAGGGTTATCAGAGACCCAGTACTTC. This chain uses TRBV5-4 with TRBJ2-5, with TRBD2 matching over 8 bases. Germline V gene lookup returns CDR1 SGHNT and CDR2 YYREEE (reference sequence). V gave up 3 bases and J gave up 4 bases; unmatched junction bases: 5. The CDR3 spans 14 residues.

The V call is TRBV23-1, the J call TRBJ1-6; 8 positions match TRBD1. TRBV23-1 is known as an ORF, though its function is uncertain. Trimming removed 1 base from V and 2 bases from J; junction bases left unmatched: 16. This CDR3 spans 21 amino acids. CDR3 nucleotide sequence: TGCGCCAGCAGTCAATTCCCGTCCCAGGGGGCTTTCCGTACCTATAATTCACCCCTCCACTTT. Its protein is CASSQFPSQGAFRTYNSPLHF.

This chain uses TRBV6-1 with TRBJ1-4; 9 positions agree with TRBD1. Per germline, CDR1 MNHNS and CDR2 SASEGT. The CDR3 is 16 residues long. V trimming: 0 bases; J trimming: 8 bases; junction bases outside the gene matches: 7. The CDR3 nucleotides read TGTGCCAGCAGTGAAGCAAGCGGGACAGGGAGGGAAAAACTGTTTTTT. Its translation: CASSEASGTGREKLFF.

This chain connects TRBV9 to TRBJ1-5, with D perhaps TRBD1 (5 bases). The length of the CDR3 is 14 residues. Germline CDR1 SGDLS, CDR2 YYNGEE. V gave up 3 bases and J gave up 5 bases, with 12 bases separating them. The CDR3 coding sequence is TGTGCCAGCAGCGCCGGGACTGCTTATCAGCCCCAGCATTTT. It yields the protein CASSAGTAYQPQHF.

The chain employs TRBV19 and TRBJ2-6; a weak D match, TRBD1 (6 bases). V was shortened by 3 bases and J by 0 bases, with 12 bases between the two germline ends. CDR3 size: 17 residues. Germline-derived CDR1 and CDR2 are LNHDA and SQIVND (reference sequence). The CDR3: CASSILGASSGANVLTF. The CDR3 DNA reads TGTGCCAGTAGTATTCTGGGGGCCAGCTCTGGGGCCAACGTCCTGACTTTC.

This clone appeared once. The J gene is TRBJ2-3, the V gene TRBV19; 8 bases fit TRBD2. The V segment lost 2 bases and the J segment 2 bases; nucleotides outside the gene matches: 3. Germline CDR1 LNHDA, CDR2 SQIVND (reference sequence). This CDR3 region has 15 residues. The CDR3 reads CASSITGGITDTQYF. CDR3 in DNA: TGTGCCAGTAGTATAACGGGGGGGATCACAGATACGCAGTATTTT. Combining the CDR3 with reference TRBV19 and TRBJ2-3 gives the whole variable domain DGGITQSPKYLFRKEGQNVTLSCEQNLNHDAMYWYRQDPGQGLRLIYYSQIVNDFQKGDIAEGYSVSREKKESFPLTVTSAQKNPTAFYLCASSITGGITDTQYFGPGTRLTVL.

This clone has only one observation. The rearrangement uses TRBV3-1 (or the pseudogene TRBV3-2) and TRBJ1-2; possibly TRBD1 for D (5 bases). This CDR3 contains 15 residues. V lost 5 bases and J 0 bases, leaving 13 bases between the germline ends. Germline V gene data show CDR1 as LGHDT and CDR2 as YNNKEL (reference sequence). CDR3 region: CASSSLDIANYGYTF. As DNA, the CDR3 is TGTGCCAGCAGCTCGCTGGACATAGCTAACTATGGCTACACCTTC.